This T cell receptor (beta chain) was identified during a study of cytomegalovirus exposure and HLA in healthy donors. Study at large: Inside one of the first data releases sat about 91 million unique TCRs taken from HLA-typed donors. For the roughly 400 genotyped donors, 65% to 90% fell within the Caucasian-associated ancestry cluster.

General study findings and limits: Later on, an analysis showed TCR association rates differing by HLA locus, with DRB1 the most and HLA-C the fewest. It has been reported that TCR beta sequences accurately predicted the HLA-A and HLA-B alleles of most subjects.

Germline V lookup: CDR1 SGHDN, CDR2 FVKESK. J was trimmed by 6 bases and V by 1 base; bases with no gene match: 5. The CDR3 loop spans 15 amino acids. The PCR used 60 Vbeta and 13 Jbeta primers. The assay was immunoSEQ multiplex PCR, and TCRdb's table has in-frame clones only and misses some. Here the sample spans some 170,000 clones, 65% to 80% being singletons. With respect to this clone: No antigen is known for it.

The clonotype comes from a man aged 40-49 years in good health and CMV-seronegative. The rearrangement links TRBV14 to TRBJ2-1, with TRBD1 matching 8 bases. Sequencing was carried out using PBMCs. CDR3: CASSQGRGRANEQFF. The DNA for the CDR3 is TGTGCCAGCAGCCAAGGCAGGGGGCGGGCCAATGAGCAGTTCTTC.